This TCR beta chain was obtained from a study of OX40 agonist ivuxolimab in advanced cancers. Study-wide background: Melanoma, hepatocellular carcinoma, head and neck or renal cell cancer occurred in dose-escalation patients. Averaging 60 years in age, with a range of roughly 20 to 80, the cohort was about 86% male. Eligibility rules accepted prior anti-PD-1, anti-PD-L1 or anti-CTLA-4 therapy, and roughly 40% had some.

The V gene lost 8 bases and the J gene lost 3 bases, with 20 bases spanning the gap. The CDR3 runs 15 residues. Germline V gene data show CDR1 as SGHDT and CDR2 as YYEEEE. Blood was sampled at baseline, cycle 4 day 1, and cycle 7 day 1. Clones were sequenced by immunoSEQ multiplex PCR, and TCRdb holds only the in-frame ones, with some missing. The table lists roughly 79,000 clones, roughly 85% of them singletons. Material: CD4+ or CD8+ T cells sorted from blood, obtained in a trial of the OX40 agonist ivuxolimab. The clonotype comes from an adult with an advanced solid tumor such as melanoma, head and neck, liver or kidney cancer. This rearrangement joins TRBV5-6 to TRBJ2-5; D may match TRBD1 or TRBD2 (5 bases each). The CDR3 DNA reads TGTGCCAGATCCCCGGGACCCCGACGGAAAGAGACCCAGTACTTC. Its protein is CARSPGPRRKETQYF.